Given below is one TCR beta chain in context. What it binds is unknown. The data are from a study of cytomegalovirus exposure and HLA in healthy donors. Study findings and constraints: Later on, analysis showed that most CMV-associated TCR beta chains appeared to be HLA-restricted.

The PCR used 60 Vbeta and 13 Jbeta primers. Profiling relied on immunoSEQ multiplex PCR, and the TCRdb table lists in-frame clones only, not all of them. The sample includes 100,000 or so clones, approximately 80% seen only once; the top ten take approximately 10%. The CDR3 extends over 14 amino acids. The germline gives CDR1 PRHDT, CDR2 FYEKMQ (reference sequence). V lost 6 bases and J 3 bases, leaving 14 bases between the germline ends. The chain combines TRBV13 with TRBJ1-1; perhaps TRBD1 as D (5 bases). This receptor was obtained from a human donor in good health. The specimen was PBMCs. CDR3 nucleotides: TGTGCCAGCAGAAGTTTCACAGGATACACTGAAGCTTTCTTT. Its protein is CASRSFTGYTEAFF.